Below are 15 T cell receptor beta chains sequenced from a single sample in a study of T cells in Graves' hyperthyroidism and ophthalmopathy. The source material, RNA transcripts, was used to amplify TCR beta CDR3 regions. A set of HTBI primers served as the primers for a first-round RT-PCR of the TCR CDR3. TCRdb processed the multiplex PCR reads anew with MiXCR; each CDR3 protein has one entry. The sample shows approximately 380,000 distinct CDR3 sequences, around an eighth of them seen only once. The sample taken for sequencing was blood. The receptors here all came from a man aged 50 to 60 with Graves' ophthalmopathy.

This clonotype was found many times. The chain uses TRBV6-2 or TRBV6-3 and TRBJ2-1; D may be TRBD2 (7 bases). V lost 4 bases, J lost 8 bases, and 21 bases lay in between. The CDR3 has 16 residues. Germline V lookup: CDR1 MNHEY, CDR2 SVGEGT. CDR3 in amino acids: CASSLFSGGSGDEQFF. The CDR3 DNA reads TGTGCCAGCAGTTTATTTTCGGGGGGCTCAGGGGATGAGCAGTTCTTC.

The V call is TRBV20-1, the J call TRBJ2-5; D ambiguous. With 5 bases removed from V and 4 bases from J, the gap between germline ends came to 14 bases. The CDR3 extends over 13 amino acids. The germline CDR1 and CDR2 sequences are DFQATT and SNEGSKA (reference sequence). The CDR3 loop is CSAYPDSAETQYF. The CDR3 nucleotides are TGCAGTGCTTACCCCGACTCCGCAGAGACCCAGTACTTC.

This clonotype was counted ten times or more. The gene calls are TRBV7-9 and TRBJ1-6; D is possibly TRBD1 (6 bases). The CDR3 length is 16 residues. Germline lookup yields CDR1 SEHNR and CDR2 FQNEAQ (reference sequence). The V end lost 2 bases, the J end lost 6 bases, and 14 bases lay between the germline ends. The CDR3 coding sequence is TGTGCCAGCAGCTTATCAGCAGGGGTGGGTAATTCACCCCTCCACTTT. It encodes CASSLSAGVGNSPLHF.

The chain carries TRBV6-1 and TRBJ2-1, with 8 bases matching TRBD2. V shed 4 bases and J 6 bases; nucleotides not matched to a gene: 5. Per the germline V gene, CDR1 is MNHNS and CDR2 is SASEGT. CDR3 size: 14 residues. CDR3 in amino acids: CASSVSGKVNEQFF. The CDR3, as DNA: TGTGCCAGCAGTGTTAGCGGGAAGGTCAATGAGCAGTTCTTC.

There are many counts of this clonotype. The CDR3: CASSEGPNAKNIQYF. As DNA, the CDR3 is TGCGCCAGCAGTGAAGGTCCCAATGCCAAAAACATTCAGTACTTC. The V call is TRBV10-1, the J call TRBJ2-4; D gene unclear. The CDR3 runs 15 residues. CDR1 and CDR2 from the germline V gene are WNHNN and SYGVQD (reference sequence). Trimming cost V 3 bases and J 1 base, with 10 bases left between them.

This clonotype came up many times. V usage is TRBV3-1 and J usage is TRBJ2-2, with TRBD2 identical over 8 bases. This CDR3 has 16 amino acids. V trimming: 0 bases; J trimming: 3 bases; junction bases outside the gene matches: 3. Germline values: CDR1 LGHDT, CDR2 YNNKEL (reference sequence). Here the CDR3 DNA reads TGTGCCAGCAGCCAAGAGGGACTAGTCGACACCGGGGAGCTGTTTTTT. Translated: CASSQEGLVDTGELFF. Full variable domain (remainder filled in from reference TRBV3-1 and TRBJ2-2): DTAVSQTPKYLVTQMGNDKSIKCEQNLGHDTMYWYKQDSKKFLKIMFSYNNKELIINETVPNRFSPKSPDKAHLNLHINSLELGDSAVYFCASSQEGLVDTGELFFGEGSRLTVL.

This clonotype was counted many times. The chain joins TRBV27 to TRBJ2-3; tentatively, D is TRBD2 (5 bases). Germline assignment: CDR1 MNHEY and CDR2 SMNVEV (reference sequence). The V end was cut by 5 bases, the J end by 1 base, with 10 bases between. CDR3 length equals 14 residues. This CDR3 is CASSHRGRTDTQYF. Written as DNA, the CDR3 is TGTGCCAGCAGTCATAGAGGGCGCACAGATACGCAGTATTTT.

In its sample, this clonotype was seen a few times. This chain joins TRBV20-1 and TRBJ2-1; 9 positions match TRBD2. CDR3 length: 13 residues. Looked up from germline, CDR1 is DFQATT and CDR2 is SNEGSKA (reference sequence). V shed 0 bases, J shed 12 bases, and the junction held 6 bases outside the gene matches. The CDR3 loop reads CSARDPGGRGQFF. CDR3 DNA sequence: TGCAGTGCTAGAGATCCCGGCGGGAGGGGGCAGTTCTTC.

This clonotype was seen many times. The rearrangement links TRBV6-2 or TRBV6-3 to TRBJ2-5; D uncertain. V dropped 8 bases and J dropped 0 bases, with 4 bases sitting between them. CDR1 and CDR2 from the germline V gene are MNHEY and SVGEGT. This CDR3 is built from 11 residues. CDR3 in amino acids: CASGYQETQYF. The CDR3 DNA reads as TGTGCCAGCGGGTACCAAGAGACCCAGTACTTC.

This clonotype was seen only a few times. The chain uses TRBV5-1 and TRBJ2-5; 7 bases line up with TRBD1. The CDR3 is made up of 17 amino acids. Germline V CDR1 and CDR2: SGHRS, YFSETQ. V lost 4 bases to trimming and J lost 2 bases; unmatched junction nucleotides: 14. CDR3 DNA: TGCGCCAGCAGCCCAACGACAGGGCCCGTGACTCAAGAGACCCAGTACTTC. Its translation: CASSPTTGPVTQETQYF.

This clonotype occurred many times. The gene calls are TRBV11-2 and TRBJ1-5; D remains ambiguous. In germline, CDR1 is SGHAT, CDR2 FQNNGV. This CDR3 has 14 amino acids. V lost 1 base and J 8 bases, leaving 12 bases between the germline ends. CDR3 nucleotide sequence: TGTGCCAGCAGCTTAGGAGGGCCGGAGGAGCCCCAGCATTTT. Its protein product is CASSLGGPEEPQHF.

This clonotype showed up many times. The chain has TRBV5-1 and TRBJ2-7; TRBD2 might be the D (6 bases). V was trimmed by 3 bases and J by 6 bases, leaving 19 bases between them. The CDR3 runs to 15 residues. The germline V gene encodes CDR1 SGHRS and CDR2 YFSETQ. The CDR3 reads CASSSEGWYVSEQYF. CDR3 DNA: TGCGCCAGCAGCTCGGAGGGGTGGTACGTCTCCGAGCAGTACTTC.

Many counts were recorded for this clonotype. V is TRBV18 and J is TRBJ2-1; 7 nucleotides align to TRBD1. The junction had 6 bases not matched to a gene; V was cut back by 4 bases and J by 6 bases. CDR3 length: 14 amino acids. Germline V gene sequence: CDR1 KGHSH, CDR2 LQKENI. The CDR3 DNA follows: TGTGCCAGCTCACTACGACAGGGTTTCAATGAGCAGTTCTTC. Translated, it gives CASSLRQGFNEQFF. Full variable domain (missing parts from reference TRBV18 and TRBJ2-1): NAGVMQNPRHLVRRRGQEARLRCSPMKGHSHVYWYRQLPEEGLKFMVYLQKENIIDESGMPKERFSAEFPKEGPSILRIQQVVRGDSAAYFCASSLRQGFNEQFFGPGTRLTVL.

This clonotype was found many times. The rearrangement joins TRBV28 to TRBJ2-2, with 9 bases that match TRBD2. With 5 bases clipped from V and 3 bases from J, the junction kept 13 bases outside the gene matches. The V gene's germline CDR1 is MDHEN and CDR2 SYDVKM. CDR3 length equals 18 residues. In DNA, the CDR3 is TGTGCCAGCAGTCTAACAGGGCTGACTAGCGGTCACACCGGGGAGCTGTTTTTT. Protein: CASSLTGLTSGHTGELFF.

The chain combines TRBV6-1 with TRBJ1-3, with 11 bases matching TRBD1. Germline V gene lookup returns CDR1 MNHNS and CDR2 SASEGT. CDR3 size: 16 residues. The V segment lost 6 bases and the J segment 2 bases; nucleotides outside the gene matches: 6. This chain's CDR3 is CASSYGQGATGNTIYF. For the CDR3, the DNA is TGTGCCAGCAGCTATGGACAGGGGGCGACTGGAAACACCATATATTTT.